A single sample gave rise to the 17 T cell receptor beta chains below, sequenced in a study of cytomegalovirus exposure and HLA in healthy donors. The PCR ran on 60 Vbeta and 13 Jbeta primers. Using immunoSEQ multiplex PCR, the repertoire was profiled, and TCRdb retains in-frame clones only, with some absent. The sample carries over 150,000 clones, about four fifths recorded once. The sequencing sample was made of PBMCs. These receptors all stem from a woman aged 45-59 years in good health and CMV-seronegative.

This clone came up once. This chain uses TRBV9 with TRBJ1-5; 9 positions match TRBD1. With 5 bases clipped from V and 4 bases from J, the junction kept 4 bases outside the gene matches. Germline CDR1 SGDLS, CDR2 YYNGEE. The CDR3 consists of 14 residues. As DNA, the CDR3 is TGTGCCAGCAGTGGGACAGGGAATAATCAGCCCCAGCATTTT. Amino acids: CASSGTGNNQPQHF.

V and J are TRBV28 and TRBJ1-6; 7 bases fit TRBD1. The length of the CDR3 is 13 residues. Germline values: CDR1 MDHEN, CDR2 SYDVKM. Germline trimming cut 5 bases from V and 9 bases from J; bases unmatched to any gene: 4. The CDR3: CASSTGDGSPLHF. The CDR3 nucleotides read TGTGCCAGCAGTACAGGGGATGGTTCACCCCTCCACTTT.

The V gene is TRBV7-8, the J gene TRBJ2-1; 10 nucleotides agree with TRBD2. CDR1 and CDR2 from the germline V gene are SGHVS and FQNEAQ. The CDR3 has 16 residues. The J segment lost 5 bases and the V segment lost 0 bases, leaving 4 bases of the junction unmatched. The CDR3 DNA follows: TGTGCCAGCAGCTTAGCGACTAGCGGGCGAGACAATGAGCAGTTCTTC. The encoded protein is CASSLATSGRDNEQFF.

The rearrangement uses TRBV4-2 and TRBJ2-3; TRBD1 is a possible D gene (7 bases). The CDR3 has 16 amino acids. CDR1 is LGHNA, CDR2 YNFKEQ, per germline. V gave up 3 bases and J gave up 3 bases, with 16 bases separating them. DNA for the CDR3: TGTGCCAGCAGCCACCTCCGGGACAGCGGGACAGATACGCAGTATTTT. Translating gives CASSHLRDSGTDTQYF.

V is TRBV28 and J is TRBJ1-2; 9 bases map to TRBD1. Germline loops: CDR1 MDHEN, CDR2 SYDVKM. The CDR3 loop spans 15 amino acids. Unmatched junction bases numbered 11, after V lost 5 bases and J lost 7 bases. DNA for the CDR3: TGTGCCAGCAGTACGCTCACAGGGGGCACCTCTGGCTACACCTTC. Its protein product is CASSTLTGGTSGYTF.

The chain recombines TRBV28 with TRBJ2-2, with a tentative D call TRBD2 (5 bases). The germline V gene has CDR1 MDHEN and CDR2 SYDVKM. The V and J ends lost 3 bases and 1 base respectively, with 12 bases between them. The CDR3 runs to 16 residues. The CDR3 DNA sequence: TGTGCCAGCAGTTTCCCCGGGGAGAGGAACACCGGGGAGCTGTTTTTT. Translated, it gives CASSFPGERNTGELFF.

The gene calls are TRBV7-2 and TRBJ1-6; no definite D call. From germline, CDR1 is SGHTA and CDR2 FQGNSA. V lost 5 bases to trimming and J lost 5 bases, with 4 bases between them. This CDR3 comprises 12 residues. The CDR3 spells CASSRDNSPLHF. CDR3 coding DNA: TGTGCCAGCAGCCGGGATAATTCACCCCTCCACTTT. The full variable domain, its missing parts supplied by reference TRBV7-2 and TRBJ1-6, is GAGVSQSPSNKVTEKGKDVELRCDPISGHTALYWYRQSLGQGLEFLIYFQGNSAPDKSGLPSDRFSAERTGGSVSTLTIQRTQQEDSAVYLCASSRDNSPLHFGNGTRLTVT.

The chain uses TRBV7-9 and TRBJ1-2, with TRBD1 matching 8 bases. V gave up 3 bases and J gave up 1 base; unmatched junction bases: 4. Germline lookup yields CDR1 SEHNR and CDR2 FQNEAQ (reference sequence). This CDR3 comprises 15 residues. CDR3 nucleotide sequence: TGTGCCAGCAGCTTTCCACAGGGGGGTAACTATGGCTACACCTTC. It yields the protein CASSFPQGGNYGYTF. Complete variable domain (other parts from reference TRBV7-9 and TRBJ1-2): DTGVSQNPRHKITKRGQNVTFRCDPISEHNRLYWYRQTLGQGPEFLTYFQNEAQLEKSRLLSDRFSAERPKGSFSTLEIQRTEQGDSAMYLCASSFPQGGNYGYTFGSGTRLTVV.

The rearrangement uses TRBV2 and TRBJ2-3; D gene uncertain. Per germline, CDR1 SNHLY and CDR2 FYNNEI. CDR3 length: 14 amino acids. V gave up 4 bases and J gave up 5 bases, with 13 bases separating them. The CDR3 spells CASSVARSGDTQYF. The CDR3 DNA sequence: TGTGCCAGCAGTGTCGCCCGGTCAGGAGATACGCAGTATTTT.

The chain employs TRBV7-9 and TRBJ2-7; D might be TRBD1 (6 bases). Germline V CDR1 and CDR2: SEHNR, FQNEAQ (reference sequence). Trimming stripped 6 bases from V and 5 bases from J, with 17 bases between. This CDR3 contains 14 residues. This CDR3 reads CASRPGVGVHEQYF. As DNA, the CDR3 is TGTGCCAGCAGACCAGGGGTGGGGGTCCACGAGCAGTACTTC.

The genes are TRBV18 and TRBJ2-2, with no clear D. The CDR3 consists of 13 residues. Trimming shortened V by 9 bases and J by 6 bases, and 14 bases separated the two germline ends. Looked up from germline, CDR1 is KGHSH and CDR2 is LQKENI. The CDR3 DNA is TGTGCCAGTAACCTATTGGGCGCCGGGGAGCTGTTTTTT. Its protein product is CASNLLGAGELFF.

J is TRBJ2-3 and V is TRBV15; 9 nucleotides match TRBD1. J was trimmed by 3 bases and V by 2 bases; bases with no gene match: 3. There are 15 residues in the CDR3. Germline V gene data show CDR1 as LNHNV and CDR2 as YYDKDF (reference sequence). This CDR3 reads CATSRRTGETDTQYF. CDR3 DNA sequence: TGTGCCACCAGCAGACGGACAGGGGAAACAGATACGCAGTATTTT.

As DNA, the CDR3 is TGTGCCAGCAGCAACTTGATGGGGGGCAATGAGCAGTTCTTC. Translated: CASSNLMGGNEQFF. The V gene is TRBV7-2, the J gene TRBJ2-1, with D tentatively TRBD2 (6 bases). The CDR3 runs 14 residues. CDR1 is SGHTA and CDR2 is FQGNSA in the germline V gene. The V end lost 5 bases, the J end lost 6 bases, and 14 bases lay between the germline ends.

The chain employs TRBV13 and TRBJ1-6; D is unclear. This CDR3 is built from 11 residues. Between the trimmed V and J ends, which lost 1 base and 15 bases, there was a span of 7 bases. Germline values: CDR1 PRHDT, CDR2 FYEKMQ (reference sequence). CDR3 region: CASSLVPVLHF. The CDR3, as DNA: TGTGCCAGCAGCTTAGTTCCTGTCCTCCACTTT.

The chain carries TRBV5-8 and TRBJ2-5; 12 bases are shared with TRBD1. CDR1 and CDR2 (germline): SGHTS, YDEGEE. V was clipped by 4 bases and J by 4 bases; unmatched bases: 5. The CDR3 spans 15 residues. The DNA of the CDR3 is TGTGCCAGCAGCCTGGGACAGGGGGCGCGAGAGACCCAGTACTTC. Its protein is CASSLGQGARETQYF.

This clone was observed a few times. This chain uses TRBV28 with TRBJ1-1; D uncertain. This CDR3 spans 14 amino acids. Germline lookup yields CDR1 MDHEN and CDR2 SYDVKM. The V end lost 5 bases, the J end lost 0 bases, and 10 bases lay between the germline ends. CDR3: CASSITRMNTEAFF. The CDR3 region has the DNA TGTGCCAGCAGTATAACGCGAATGAACACTGAAGCTTTCTTT.

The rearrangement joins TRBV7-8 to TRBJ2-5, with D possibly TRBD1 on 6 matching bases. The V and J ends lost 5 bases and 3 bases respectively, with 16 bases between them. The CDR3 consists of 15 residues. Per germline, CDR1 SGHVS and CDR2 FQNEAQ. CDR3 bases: TGTGCCAGCAGCCGATCTACAGGGTTGAAAGAGACCCAGTACTTC. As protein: CASSRSTGLKETQYF. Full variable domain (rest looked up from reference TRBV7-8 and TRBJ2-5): GAGVSQSPRYKVAKRGQDVALRCDPISGHVSLFWYQQALGQGPEFLTYFQNEAQLDKSGLPSDRFFAERPEGSVSTLKIQRTQQEDSAVYLCASSRSTGLKETQYFGPGTRLLVL.